This TCR beta chain is from a study of cytomegalovirus exposure and HLA in healthy donors. Study-level findings and limits: Earlier analysis found most TCR beta V segments productive about 90% or about 30% of the time. The authors later linked a missense DCLRE1C variant to TCR beta V- and J-gene trimming. V segments that were indistinguishable, TRBV6-2 and TRBV6-3 among them, were omitted from analysis. A classifier reportedly called cytomegalovirus status with high sensitivity and specificity.

This CDR3 has 15 residues. V lost 4 bases, J lost 0 bases, and 12 bases lay in between. Germline lookup yields CDR1 SGHTS and CDR2 YDEGEE. About this clone: Its specificity is not known.

PCR amplification relied on 60 Vbeta primers (plus 13 Jbeta primers). Method: immunoSEQ multiplex PCR; TCRdb's copy keeps in-frame clones and lacks some. Here the sample spans over 100,000 clones, about 72% being singletons. Sequencing was performed on PBMCs. The clonotype comes from a female donor in good health and CMV-seronegative. This chain links TRBV5-8 with TRBJ2-3; D is possibly TRBD2 (6 bases). The CDR3 sequence: CASSGGTFSTDTQYF. CDR3 sequence (DNA): TGTGCCAGCAGCGGAGGGACTTTCAGCACAGATACGCAGTATTTT.